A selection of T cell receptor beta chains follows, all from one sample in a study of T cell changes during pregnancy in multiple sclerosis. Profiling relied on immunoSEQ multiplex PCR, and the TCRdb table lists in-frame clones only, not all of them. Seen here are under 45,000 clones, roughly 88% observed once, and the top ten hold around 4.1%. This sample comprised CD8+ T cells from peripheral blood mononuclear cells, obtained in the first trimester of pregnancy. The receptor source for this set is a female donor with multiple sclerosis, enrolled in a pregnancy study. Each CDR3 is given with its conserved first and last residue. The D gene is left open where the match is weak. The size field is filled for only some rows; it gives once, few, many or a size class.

CDR3: CASSGASGGAYNEQFF
DNA: TGTGCCAGCAGCGGTGCTAGCGGGGGGGCTTACAATGAGCAGTTCTTC
V: TRBV9
D: TRBD2
J: TRBJ2-1
size: once

CDR3: CASTSRTGNEKLFF
DNA: TGTGCGAGCACAAGCAGGACAGGGAATGAAAAACTGTTTTTT
V: TRBV7-9
D: TRBD1
J: TRBJ1-4
size: -

CDR3: CASSFPSGTGELFF
DNA: TGTGCCAGCAGCTTCCCATCCGGGACCGGGGAGCTGTTTTTT
V: TRBV13
D: -
J: TRBJ2-2
size: -

CDR3: CASSLTSGGHYEQYF
DNA: TGTGCCAGCAGCTTGACTAGCGGGGGACACTACGAGCAGTACTTC
V: TRBV7-8
D: TRBD2
J: TRBJ2-7
size: -

CDR3: CASTSGGINEKLFF
DNA: TGTGCCAGCACCTCGGGAGGGATTAATGAAAAACTGTTTTTT
V: TRBV6-5
D: -
J: TRBJ1-4
size: -

CDR3: CASSFAQGGSPLHF
DNA: TGTGCCAGCAGCTTTGCACAGGGTGGTTCACCCCTCCACTTT
V: TRBV5-8
D: -
J: TRBJ1-6
size: -

CDR3: CASRTGPNSPLHF
DNA: TGTGCCAGTAGAACAGGGCCTAATTCACCCCTCCACTTT
V: TRBV19
D: -
J: TRBJ1-6
size: once

CDR3: CASSVNSNQPQHF
DNA: TGTGCCAGCAGTGTCAATAGCAATCAGCCCCAGCATTTT
V: TRBV27
D: -
J: TRBJ1-5
size: -

CDR3: CSVPRETEAFF
DNA: TGCAGCGTCCCCCGCGAAACTGAAGCTTTCTTT
V: TRBV29-1
D: -
J: TRBJ1-1
size: -

CDR3: CASSERGGTDTQYF
DNA: TGTGCCAGCAGTGAGCGGGGGGGCACAGATACGCAGTATTTT
V: TRBV6-4
D: TRBD2
J: TRBJ2-3
size: medium-sized

CDR3: CASSYSGLAGADTQYF
DNA: TGTGCCAGCAGTTACTCGGGACTAGCGGGCGCAGATACGCAGTATTTT
V: TRBV6-6
D: TRBD2
J: TRBJ2-3
size: -

CDR3: CSSRQGSDTQYF
DNA: TGCAGCTCCCGACAGGGATCTGATACGCAGTATTTT
V: TRBV29-1
D: TRBD1
J: TRBJ2-3
size: -

CDR3: CSVEAGDF
DNA: TGCAGCGTTGAAGCGGGGGACTTT
V: TRBV29-1
D: -
J: TRBJ1-1
size: -

CDR3: CASSHGLAGGQETQYF
DNA: TGTGCCAGCAGCCACGGACTAGCGGGGGGGCAAGAGACCCAGTACTTC
V: TRBV7-9
D: TRBD2
J: TRBJ2-5
size: -

CDR3: CASSVSGASTDTQYF
DNA: TGTGCCAGTAGTGTGAGCGGGGCTAGCACAGATACGCAGTATTTT
V: TRBV19
D: TRBD2
J: TRBJ2-3
size: -

CDR3: CASTRRGGETQYF
DNA: TGTGCCAGCACCCGGCGAGGGGGCGAGACCCAGTACTTC
V: TRBV7-9
D: TRBD1
J: TRBJ2-5
size: -

CDR3: CSVVSGYNEQFF
DNA: TGCAGCGTTGTCTCAGGTTACAATGAGCAGTTCTTC
V: TRBV29-1
D: -
J: TRBJ2-1
size: -

CDR3: CASSPPGGQSYEQYF
DNA: TGTGCCAGCAGCCCCCCAGGAGGCCAATCCTACGAGCAGTACTTC
V: TRBV7-9
D: -
J: TRBJ2-7
size: -

CDR3: CASSQDSGGAYGEQFF
DNA: TGCGCCAGCAGCCAAGATAGCGGGGGGGCATATGGGGAGCAGTTCTTC
V: TRBV4-3
D: TRBD2
J: TRBJ2-1
size: once

CDR3: CASTTGGGNEKLFF
DNA: TGTGCCAGCACCACAGGGGGCGGAAATGAAAAACTGTTTTTT
V: TRBV6-1
D: TRBD1
J: TRBJ1-4
size: -

CDR3: CATFGGAYSDEQYF
DNA: TGTGCCACCTTTGGGGGGGCTTATTCGGACGAGCAGTACTTC
V: TRBV5-8
D: -
J: TRBJ2-7
size: -

CDR3: CASSQQGSGANVLTF
DNA: TGTGCCAGCAGTCAACAGGGCTCTGGGGCCAACGTCCTGACTTTC
V: TRBV6-4
D: -
J: TRBJ2-6
size: once